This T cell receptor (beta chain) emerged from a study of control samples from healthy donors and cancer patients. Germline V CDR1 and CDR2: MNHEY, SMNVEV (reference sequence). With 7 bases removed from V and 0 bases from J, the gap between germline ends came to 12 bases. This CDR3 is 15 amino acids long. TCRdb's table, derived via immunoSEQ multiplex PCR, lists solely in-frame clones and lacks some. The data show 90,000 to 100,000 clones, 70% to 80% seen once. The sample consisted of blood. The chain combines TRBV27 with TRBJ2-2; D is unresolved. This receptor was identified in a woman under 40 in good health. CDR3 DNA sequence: TGTGCCAGCAAGGTAGGGCCGACGAACACCGGGGAGCTGTTTTTT. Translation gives CASKVGPTNTGELFF.